The text below deals with one T cell receptor (beta chain). Antigen specificity is unknown. Semi-nested PCR with Nested Universal Primer A followed constant-region reverse priming of full-length variable regions. TCRdb independently ran MiXCR on the 5' RACE reads; one entry per CDR3 protein. The data show about 43,000 distinct CDR3 sequences, 22% seen once. Treg sorting used a CD4+CD25+CD127-/low gate. The CDR3 is made up of 13 amino acids. Trimming pared 6 bases from V and 0 bases from J, leaving 9 bases between. Germline values: CDR1 DFQATT, CDR2 SNEGSKA (reference sequence). The study, taken as a whole, reports: Greatest tumor Treg TCR overlap was with tumor naive CD4+ cells.

The TCR was taken from a female donor with breast cancer. The sequencing input was Tregs sorted from a lymph node. J is TRBJ2-4 and V is TRBV20-1; the D is unclear. The DNA for the CDR3 is TGCAGTGCGCCAGGCATAGCCAAAAACATTCAGTACTTC. Protein: CSAPGIAKNIQYF.